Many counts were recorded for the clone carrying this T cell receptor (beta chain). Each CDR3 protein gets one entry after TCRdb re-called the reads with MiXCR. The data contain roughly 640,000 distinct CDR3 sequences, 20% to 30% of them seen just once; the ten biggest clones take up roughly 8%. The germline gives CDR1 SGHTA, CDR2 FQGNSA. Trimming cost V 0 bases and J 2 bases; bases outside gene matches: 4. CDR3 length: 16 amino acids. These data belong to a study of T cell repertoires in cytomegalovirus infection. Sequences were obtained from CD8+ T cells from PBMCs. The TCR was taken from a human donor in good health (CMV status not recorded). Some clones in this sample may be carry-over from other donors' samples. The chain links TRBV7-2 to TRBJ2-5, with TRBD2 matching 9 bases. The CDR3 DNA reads TGTGCCAGCAGCTTAGCGGCGGGGGGGGGGCAAGAGACCCAGTACTTC. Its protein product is CASSLAAGGGQETQYF.